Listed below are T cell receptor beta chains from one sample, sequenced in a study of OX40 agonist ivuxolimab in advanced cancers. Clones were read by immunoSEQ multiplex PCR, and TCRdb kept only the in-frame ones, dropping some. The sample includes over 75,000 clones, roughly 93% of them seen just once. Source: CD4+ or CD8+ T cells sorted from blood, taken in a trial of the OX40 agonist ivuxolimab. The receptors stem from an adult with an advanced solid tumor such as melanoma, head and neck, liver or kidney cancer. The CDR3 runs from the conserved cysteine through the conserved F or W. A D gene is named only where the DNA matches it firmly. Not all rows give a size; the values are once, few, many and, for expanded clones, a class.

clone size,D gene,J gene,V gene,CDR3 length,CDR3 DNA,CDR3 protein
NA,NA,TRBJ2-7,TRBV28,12,TGTGCCAGCAGTTTTAGTAACTACGAGCAGTACTTC,CASSFSNYEQYF
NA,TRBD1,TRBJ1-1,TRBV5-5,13,TGTGCCAGCAGCCCATTTAGGGACAGTGAAGCTTTCTTT,CASSPFRDSEAFF
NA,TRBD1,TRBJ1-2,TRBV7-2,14,TGTGCCAGCAGTTCTCGGACAGGGGAGAATGGCTACACCTTC,CASSSRTGENGYTF
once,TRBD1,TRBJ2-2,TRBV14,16,TGTGCCAGCAGCCGAGGGACAGCCGCGAACACCGGGGAGCTGTTTTTT,CASSRGTAANTGELFF
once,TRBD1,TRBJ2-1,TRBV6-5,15,TGTGCCAGCAGTTCTGGGACAGGGGGCTACAATGAGCAGTTCTTC,CASSSGTGGYNEQFF
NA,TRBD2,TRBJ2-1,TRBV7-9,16,TGTGCCAGCAGCTTACTTCTTAGCGGGATCCACAATGAGCAGTTCTTC,CASSLLLSGIHNEQFF
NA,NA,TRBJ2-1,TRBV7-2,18,TGTGCCAGCAGTCTAAGGGGTAGGGACACTTTGTCCTACAATGAGCAGTTCTTC,CASSLRGRDTLSYNEQFF
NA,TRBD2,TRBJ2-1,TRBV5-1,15,TGCGCCAGCAGCTTGGATGTAGCGGGCCACAATGAGCAGTTCTTC,CASSLDVAGHNEQFF
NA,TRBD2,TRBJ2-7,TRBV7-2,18,TGTGCCAGCAGCTTAGCTCGGACTAGCGCCAGCTATTCCTACGAGCAGTACTTC,CASSLARTSASYSYEQYF
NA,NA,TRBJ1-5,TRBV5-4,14,TGTGCCAGCAGCTTGGACCCGGCGGGTCAGCCCCAGCATTTT,CASSLDPAGQPQHF
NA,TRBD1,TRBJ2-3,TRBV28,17,TGTGCCAGCAGTTACGGACAGGGACAGCCGAAGTCGGATACGCAGTATTTT,CASSYGQGQPKSDTQYF
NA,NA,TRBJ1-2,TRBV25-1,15,TGTGCCAGCAGCTACCAGGGCAGGGAAGGGTCTGGCTACACCTTC,CASSYQGREGSGYTF
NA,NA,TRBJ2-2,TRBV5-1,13,TGCGCCAGCAGTGGGGTCAACACCGGGGAGCTGTTTTTT,CASSGVNTGELFF
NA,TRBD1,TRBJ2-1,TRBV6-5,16,TGTGCCAGCAGTTTGGACAGGGGGCTCGACTACAATGAGCAGTTCTTC,CASSLDRGLDYNEQFF
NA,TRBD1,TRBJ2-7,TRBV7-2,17,TGTGCCAGCAGCCCCCTCGGGGGGACAGGGGTTAAGTACGAGCAGTACTTC,CASSPLGGTGVKYEQYF
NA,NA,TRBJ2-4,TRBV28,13,TGTGCCAGCACCACAGGGGGGGTGAACATTCAGTACTTC,CASTTGGVNIQYF
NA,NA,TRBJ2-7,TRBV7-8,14,TGTGCCAGCAGCTTAGTCGTCGCCCCCTACGAGCAGTACTTC,CASSLVVAPYEQYF
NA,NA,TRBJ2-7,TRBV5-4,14,TGTGCCAGCAGCTTGGCCGGGGAGACCTACGAGCAGTACTTC,CASSLAGETYEQYF
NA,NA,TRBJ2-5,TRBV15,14,TGTGCCGTCCGGACCACCCGGGCCCCCCAGGCCCAGTACTTC,CAVRTTRAPQAQYF
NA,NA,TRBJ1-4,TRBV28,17,TGTGCCACCCAGTCGAGGTCGCTGGTTTTGGCTAATGAAAAACTGTTTTTT,CATQSRSLVLANEKLFF
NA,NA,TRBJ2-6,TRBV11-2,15,TGTGCCAGCAGCTTACGGAGGGTCGGGGCCAACGTCCTGACTTTC,CASSLRRVGANVLTF
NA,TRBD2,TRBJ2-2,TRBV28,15,TGTGCCAGCACGGGGGGGGTAGTCCGCACCGGGGAGCTGTTTTTT,CASTGGVVRTGELFF
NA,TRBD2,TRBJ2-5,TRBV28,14,TGTGCCAGCAAGGGACTAGCGGGAGTCGGGACCCAGTACTTC,CASKGLAGVGTQYF
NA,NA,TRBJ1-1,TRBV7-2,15,TGTGCCAGCAGCTTAAGGGCCAGCAGCTGGGGTGAAGCTTTCTTT,CASSLRASSWGEAFF
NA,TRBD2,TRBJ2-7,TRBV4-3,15,TGCGCCAGCAGCCCGACGGCTAGCGGGAGAAGGGAGCAGTACTTC,CASSPTASGRREQYF
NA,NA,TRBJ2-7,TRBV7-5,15,TGTGCCAGAAGTTATAATTATGGGGCCTGCTACGAGCAGTACTTC,CARSYNYGACYEQYF
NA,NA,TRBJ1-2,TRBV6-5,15,TGTGCCAGCAGTTACTCGAATCGCGGGGATAATGGCTACACCTTC,CASSYSNRGDNGYTF
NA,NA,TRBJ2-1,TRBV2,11,TGTGCCAGCAGTAACACCAATGAGCAGTTCTTC,CASSNTNEQFF
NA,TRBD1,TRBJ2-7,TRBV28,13,TGTGCCAGTTGGGACAGGGGTCGGGGCGAGCAGTACTTC,CASWDRGRGEQYF
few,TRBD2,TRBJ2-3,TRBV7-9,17,TGTGCCAGCAGCCCTCGACTAGCGGGACCTAGCACAGATACGCAGTATTTT,CASSPRLAGPSTDTQYF
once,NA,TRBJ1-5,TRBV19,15,TGTGCCAGTAGTATAAGGACACCTCAAAGAGAGCCCCAGCATTTT,CASSIRTPQREPQHF
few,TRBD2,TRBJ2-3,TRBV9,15,TGTGCCAGCAGCATAGCGGGAGGGATCACAGATACGCAGTATTTT,CASSIAGGITDTQYF
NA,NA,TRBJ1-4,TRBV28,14,TGTGCCAGCAGTTTAGGAGGAAGTAATGAAAAACTGTTTTTT,CASSLGGSNEKLFF
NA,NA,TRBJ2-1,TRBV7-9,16,TGTGCCAGCAGCTTTTATGGGACGGGACTTTACAATGAGCAGTTCTTC,CASSFYGTGLYNEQFF
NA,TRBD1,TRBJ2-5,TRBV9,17,TGTGCCAGCAGCGTAGGGGCCGGACAGGGCCACCAAGAGACCCAGTACTTC,CASSVGAGQGHQETQYF
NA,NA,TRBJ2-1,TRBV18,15,TGTGCCAGCTCTCCCAGGGTCCCCTCATTGAATGAGCAGTTCTTC,CASSPRVPSLNEQFF
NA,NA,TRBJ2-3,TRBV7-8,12,TGTGCCAGCAGTCGAGTGACAGATACGCAGTATTTT,CASSRVTDTQYF
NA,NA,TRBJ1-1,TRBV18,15,TGTGCCAGCTCACCAGGGGTGTCGAAGAACACTGAAGCTTTCTTT,CASSPGVSKNTEAFF
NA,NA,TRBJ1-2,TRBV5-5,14,TGTGCCAGCAGCTTGGAGGTTCATAACTATGGCTACACCTTC,CASSLEVHNYGYTF
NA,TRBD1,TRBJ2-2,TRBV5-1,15,TGCGCCAGCAGCTTGGATAGGGGGCTCACCGGGGAGCTGTTTTTT,CASSLDRGLTGELFF
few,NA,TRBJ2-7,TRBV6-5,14,TGTGCCAGCAGTACCCCCCGGGGCTCCTACGAGCAGTACTTC,CASSTPRGSYEQYF
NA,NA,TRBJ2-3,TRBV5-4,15,TGTGCCAGCAGCTTGGTTCAGGCCCTGGGGGATACGCAGTATTTT,CASSLVQALGDTQYF
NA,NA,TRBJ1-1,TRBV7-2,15,TGTGCCAGCAGCTTATTCGGGGGCGTGAACACTGAAGCTTTCTTT,CASSLFGGVNTEAFF
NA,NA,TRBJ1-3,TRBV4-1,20,TGCGCCAGCAGCCAAGACCGCGGGTCCTTCAGTTGGCAGTCTGGAAACACCATATATTTT,CASSQDRGSFSWQSGNTIYF
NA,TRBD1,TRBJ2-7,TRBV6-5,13,TGTGCCAGCAGTCGACAGGGATCCTACGAGCAGTACTTC,CASSRQGSYEQYF
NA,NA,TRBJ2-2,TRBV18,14,TGTGCCAGCTCACCGCGGACTGGGACCGGGGAGCTGTTTTTT,CASSPRTGTGELFF
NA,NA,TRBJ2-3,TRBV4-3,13,TGCGCCAGCAGCTCTGGACTTACAGATACGCAGTATTTT,CASSSGLTDTQYF
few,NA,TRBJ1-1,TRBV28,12,TGTGCCAGCAGCCGGGCAGGGACTGAAGCTTTCTTT,CASSRAGTEAFF
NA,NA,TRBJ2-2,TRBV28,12,TGTGCCAGCAGTTCCCCCACCGGGGAGCTGTTTTTT,CASSSPTGELFF
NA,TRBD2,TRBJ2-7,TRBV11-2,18,TGTGCCAGCAGCCCCGGACTAGCGGGAGCCTACGAGTCCTACGAGCAGTACTTC,CASSPGLAGAYESYEQYF
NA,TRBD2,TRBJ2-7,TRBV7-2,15,TGTGCCAGCAGCCCATCGGGGACTAGCGGATACGAGCAGTACTTC,CASSPSGTSGYEQYF
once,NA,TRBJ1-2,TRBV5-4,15,TGTGCCAGCAGCTCAACTCCCAGGATTGCTCGAGGCTACACCTTC,CASSSTPRIARGYTF
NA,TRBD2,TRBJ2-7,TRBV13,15,TGTGCCAGCAGCTTACGACTAGCGGGGGCCTACGAGCAGTACTTC,CASSLRLAGAYEQYF
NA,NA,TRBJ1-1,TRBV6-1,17,TGTGCCAGCAGTGGAATAGGCCGGACAGCCTTGAACACTGAAGCTTTCTTT,CASSGIGRTALNTEAFF
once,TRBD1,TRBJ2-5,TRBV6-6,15,TGTGCCAGCAGTCCCCGGGACAGGGGTGGAGAGACCCAGTACTTC,CASSPRDRGGETQYF
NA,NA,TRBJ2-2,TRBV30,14,TGTGCCTGGAAACTTAACGCGAACACCGGGGAGCTGTTTTTT,CAWKLNANTGELFF
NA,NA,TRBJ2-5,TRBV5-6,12,TGTGCCAGCAGCTTGGCCATGGAGACCCAGTACTTC,CASSLAMETQYF
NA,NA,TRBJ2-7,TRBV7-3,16,TGTGCCAGCAGCCCCCCCCCAACAGCGACATTTTACGAGCAGTACTTC,CASSPPPTATFYEQYF